This T cell receptor beta chain was identified in a study of technical replicates of blood from a few donors. CDR3 length: 13 amino acids. V dropped 1 base and J dropped 5 bases, with 9 bases sitting between them. Germline values: CDR1 SGHDN, CDR2 FVKESK. Some clones are missing from TCRdb's copy, which holds only in-frame ones; the method was immunoSEQ multiplex PCR. The sample carries tens of thousands of clones, 91% recorded once. The sample holds one count of this clone. The sequence was collected from a human donor in good health. Some clones in this sample may be carry-over from other donors' samples. The V and J genes are TRBV14 and TRBJ2-7, with D uncertain. What was sequenced was T cells isolated from PBMCs. The chain's CDR3 is CASSQVNRDEQYF. As DNA, the CDR3 is TGTGCCAGCAGCCAAGTAAACCGGGACGAGCAGTACTTC.